Below are 14 T cell receptor beta chains sequenced from a single sample in a study of regulatory T cells in long-lasting Graves disease. Time point noted: persistent/refractory GD, antithyroid drugs over 5 years with positive TRAb. From PBMCs, RNA was extracted and then used to make the TCR library. Investigators prepared the TCR beta libraries by applying iRepertoire HTBI primers and Arm-PCR of CDR3 regions. TCRdb called the multiplex PCR reads again in MiXCR, with one record for every CDR3 protein. The sample shows over 250,000 distinct CDR3 sequences, around 21% of them seen only once. The sequencing used peripheral blood mononuclear cells (PBMCs), collected when the disease was refractory, from a patient treated with antithyroid drugs. Receptor source: a female donor with Graves disease.

This clonotype occurred once. The V and J genes are TRBV2 and TRBJ2-1; D is unresolved. The CDR3 extends over 14 amino acids. V lost 6 bases and J lost 8, with 17 bases in between. CDR1 is SNHLY, CDR2 FYNNEI, per germline. CDR3 sequence: CASSPYGVGDEQFF. The CDR3 region has the DNA TGTGCCAGCAGCCCATATGGGGTCGGCGATGAGCAGTTCTTC.

This clonotype was observed many times. The gene calls are TRBV7-2 and TRBJ1-2, with D unclear. The germline gives CDR1 SGHTA, CDR2 FQGNSA. V gave up 4 bases and J gave up 10 bases, with 13 bases separating them. This CDR3 comprises 12 residues. CDR3 sequence (DNA): TGTGCCAGCAGCTACGTATTGAGGGACTACACCTTC. This gives the protein CASSYVLRDYTF.

In nucleotides, the CDR3 is TGTGCCAGTAGTATGGCCGTTAATTCACCCCTCCACTTT. Protein sequence: CASSMAVNSPLHF. The chain is built from TRBV19 and TRBJ1-6, with D unresolved. Trimming cost V 3 bases and J 6 bases, with 6 bases left between them. Looked up from germline, CDR1 is LNHDA and CDR2 is SQIVND (reference sequence). There are 13 residues in the CDR3.

This clonotype was counted ten times or more. The chain employs TRBV6-1 and TRBJ1-2, with TRBD1 identical over 10 bases. Trimming removed 6 bases from V and 3 bases from J; junction bases left unmatched: 7. Germline values: CDR1 MNHNS, CDR2 SASEGT. CDR3 size: 15 residues. The CDR3 nucleotides are TGTGCCAGCAGCAAAGCCGGGACAGGGGACTATGGCTACACCTTC. It specifies CASSKAGTGDYGYTF.

This rearrangement joins TRBV27 to TRBJ2-3; D is ambiguous. The CDR3 runs to 11 residues. With 10 bases removed from V and 0 bases from J, the gap between germline ends came to 5 bases. Germline V lookup: CDR1 MNHEY, CDR2 SMNVEV (reference sequence). The CDR3 loop reads CATLSTDTQYF. The CDR3 DNA reads as TGTGCCACGCTAAGCACAGATACGCAGTATTTT.

The chain is built from TRBV27 and TRBJ2-7, with unresolved D. The germline V gene has CDR1 MNHEY and CDR2 SMNVEV (reference sequence). V lost 4 bases, J lost 2 bases, and 24 bases lay in between. The CDR3 totals 18 residues. The DNA of the CDR3 is TGTGCCAGCAGTTCGCGACCTGGAGTATTAGCTTTGACCTACGAGCAGTACTTC. It specifies CASSSRPGVLALTYEQYF.

This clonotype has at least ten counts. The V gene is TRBV28, the J gene TRBJ1-1; D call uncertain. The length of the CDR3 is 12 residues. Germline-derived CDR1 and CDR2 are MDHEN and SYDVKM. Trimming shortened V by 7 bases and J by 3 bases, and 9 bases separated the two germline ends. CDR3 coding DNA: TGTGCCAGCACCCTTTCCCACACTGAAGCTTTCTTT. This sequence encodes CASTLSHTEAFF.

This clonotype has at least ten counts. The chain employs TRBV7-2 and TRBJ1-5; TRBD1 might be the D (6 bases). V was pared by 5 bases and J by 3 bases, with 17 bases between. The germline V gene encodes CDR1 SGHTA and CDR2 FQGNSA. This CDR3 spans 16 amino acids. The CDR3: CASSPSAGVANQPQHF. CDR3 sequence (DNA): TGTGCCAGCAGCCCCTCGGCAGGGGTGGCCAATCAGCCCCAGCATTTT.

In this sample, this clonotype turned up a few times. An end of the junction differs from the germline gene, which may be a read error. The V and J genes are TRBV27 and TRBJ2-5, with D perhaps matching TRBD2 (5 bases). CDR1 is MNHEY and CDR2 is SMNVEV in the germline V gene (reference sequence). The CDR3 is made up of 11 amino acids. CDR3 in DNA: TGCGCTAGCCAGGTCCAAGAGACCCAGTACTTC. Translating gives CASQVQETQYF.

As regards this clonotype: At one end the junction does not follow the germline gene, possibly because of a read error. The chain is built from TRBV7-2 and TRBJ2-7; no clear D gene. This CDR3 contains 16 residues. Germline-derived CDR1 and CDR2 are SGHTA and FQGNSA. CDR3 DNA sequence: TGTGCCAGCAGCTTAGTTTGGTCCTCGGGCTCCTACAAGCAGTACTTC. It encodes CASSLVWSSGSYKQYF.

The chain links TRBV20-1 to TRBJ2-5; no firm D call. CDR3 length: 9 amino acids. V was trimmed by 6 bases and J by 9 bases, leaving 8 bases between them. Germline values: CDR1 DFQATT, CDR2 SNEGSKA (reference sequence). CDR3 DNA sequence: TGCAGTGCCCTAAACGCCCAGTACTTC. It codes for CSALNAQYF.

The chain has TRBV4-3 and TRBJ2-7, with 9 bases fitting TRBD1. Per the germline V gene, CDR1 is LGHNA and CDR2 is YSLEER. V gave up 0 bases and J gave up 6 bases; unmatched junction bases: 12. The CDR3 runs 17 residues. As DNA, the CDR3 is TGCGCCAGCAGCCAAGAGTATTTAGGGACAGGGCGCCGCGAGCAGTACTTC. This gives the protein CASSQEYLGTGRREQYF.

This clonotype was seen a few times. A far more abundant clone sits one base away, making this likely a read error. The rearrangement joins TRBV28 to TRBJ1-2, with D perhaps matching TRBD1 (5 bases). This CDR3 region has 14 residues. The V and J ends lost 6 bases and 7 bases respectively, with 18 bases between them. Germline CDR1 MDHEN, CDR2 SYDVKM. CDR3 in DNA: TGTGCCAGCAGCATCAGGGAGTTTCACTTTGGCTACACCTTC. Protein: CASSIREFHFGYTF.

As DNA, the CDR3 is TGTGCCAGCAGCAAAATGACGCAGGGTGGCCAAGAGACCCAGTACTTC. Translated: CASSKMTQGGQETQYF. The chain recombines TRBV7-2 with TRBJ2-5; D might be TRBD1 (5 bases). This CDR3 is built from 16 residues. Per germline, CDR1 SGHTA and CDR2 FQGNSA. The V gene lost 5 bases and the J gene lost 1 base, with 17 bases spanning the gap.